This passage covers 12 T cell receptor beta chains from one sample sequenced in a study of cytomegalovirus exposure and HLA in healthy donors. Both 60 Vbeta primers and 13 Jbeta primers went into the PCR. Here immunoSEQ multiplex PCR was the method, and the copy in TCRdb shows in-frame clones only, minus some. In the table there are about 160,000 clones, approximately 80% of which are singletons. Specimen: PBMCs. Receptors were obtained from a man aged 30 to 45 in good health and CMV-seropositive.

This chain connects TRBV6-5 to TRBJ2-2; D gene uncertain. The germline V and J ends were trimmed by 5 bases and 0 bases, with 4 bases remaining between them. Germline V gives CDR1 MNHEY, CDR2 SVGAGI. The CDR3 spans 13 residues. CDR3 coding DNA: TGTGCCAGCAGTACTACGAACACCGGGGAGCTGTTTTTT. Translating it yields CASSTTNTGELFF.

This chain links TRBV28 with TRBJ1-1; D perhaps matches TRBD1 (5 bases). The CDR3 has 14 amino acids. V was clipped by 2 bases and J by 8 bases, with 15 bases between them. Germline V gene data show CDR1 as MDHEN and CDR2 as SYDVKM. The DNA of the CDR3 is TGTGCCAGCAGTTTAGGTACAGGCCGACGGGAAGCTTTCTTT. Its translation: CASSLGTGRREAFF.

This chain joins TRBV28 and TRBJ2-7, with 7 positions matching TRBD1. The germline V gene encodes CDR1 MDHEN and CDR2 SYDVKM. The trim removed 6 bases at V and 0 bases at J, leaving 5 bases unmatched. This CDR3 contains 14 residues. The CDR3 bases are TGTGCCAGCAGCACCACAGGGGCCTCCTACGAGCAGTACTTC. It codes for CASSTTGASYEQYF.

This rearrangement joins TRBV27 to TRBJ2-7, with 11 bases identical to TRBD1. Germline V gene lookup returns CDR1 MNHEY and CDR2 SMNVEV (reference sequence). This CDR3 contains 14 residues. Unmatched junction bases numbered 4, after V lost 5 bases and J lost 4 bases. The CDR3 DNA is TGTGCCAGCAGTGCGGACAGGGGGCTATACGAGCAGTACTTC. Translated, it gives CASSADRGLYEQYF.

CDR3 amino acids: CASSSTGTGINEQFF. The CDR3 bases are TGTGCCAGTAGTTCGACCGGGACAGGGATCAATGAGCAGTTCTTC. The rearrangement links TRBV19 to TRBJ2-1, with TRBD1 matching 9 bases. V lost 5 bases to trimming and J lost 6 bases; unmatched junction nucleotides: 8. Looked up from germline, CDR1 is LNHDA and CDR2 is SQIVND (reference sequence). This CDR3 has 15 residues.

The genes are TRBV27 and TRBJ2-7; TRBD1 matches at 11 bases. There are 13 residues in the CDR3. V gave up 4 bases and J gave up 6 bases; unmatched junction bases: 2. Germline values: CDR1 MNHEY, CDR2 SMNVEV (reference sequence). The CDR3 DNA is TGTGCCAGCAGTTGGACAGGGGGCGGCGAGCAGTACTTC. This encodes CASSWTGGGEQYF.

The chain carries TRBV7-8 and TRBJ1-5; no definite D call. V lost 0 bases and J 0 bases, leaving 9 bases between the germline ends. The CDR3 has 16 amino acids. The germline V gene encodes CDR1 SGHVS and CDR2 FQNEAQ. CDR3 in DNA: TGTGCCAGCAGCTTAGCAGTCGGGTTTAGCAATCAGCCCCAGCATTTT. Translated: CASSLAVGFSNQPQHF.

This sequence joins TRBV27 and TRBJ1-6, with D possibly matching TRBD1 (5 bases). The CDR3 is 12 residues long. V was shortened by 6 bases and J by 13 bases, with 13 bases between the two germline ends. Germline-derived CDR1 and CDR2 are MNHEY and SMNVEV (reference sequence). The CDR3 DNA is TGTGCCAGCAGCCTTCCGGGACTGCCCCTCCACTTT. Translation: CASSLPGLPLHF.

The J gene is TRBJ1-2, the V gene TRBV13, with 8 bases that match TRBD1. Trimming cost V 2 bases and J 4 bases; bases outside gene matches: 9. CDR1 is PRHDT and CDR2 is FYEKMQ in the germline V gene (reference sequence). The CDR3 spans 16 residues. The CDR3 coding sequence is TGTGCCAGCAGCTTATCCGGACAGGGAGGGATCTATGGCTACACCTTC. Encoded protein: CASSLSGQGGIYGYTF.

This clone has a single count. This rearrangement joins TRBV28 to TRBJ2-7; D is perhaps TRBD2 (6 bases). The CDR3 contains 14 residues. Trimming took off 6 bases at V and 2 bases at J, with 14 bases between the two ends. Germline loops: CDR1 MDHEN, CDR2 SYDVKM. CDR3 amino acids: CASRLRGGAYEQYF. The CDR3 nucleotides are TGTGCCAGCAGGCTGCGAGGAGGGGCCTACGAGCAGTACTTC. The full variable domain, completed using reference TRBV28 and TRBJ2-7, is DVKVTQSSRYLVKRTGEKVFLECVQDMDHENMFWYRQDPGLGLRLIYFSYDVKMKEKGDIPEGYSVSREKKERFSLILESASTNQTSMYLCASRLRGGAYEQYFGPGTRLTVT.

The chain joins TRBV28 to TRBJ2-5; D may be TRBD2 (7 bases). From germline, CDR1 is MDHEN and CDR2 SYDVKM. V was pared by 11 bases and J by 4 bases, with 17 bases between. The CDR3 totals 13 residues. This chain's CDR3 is CAGRFGGRETQYF. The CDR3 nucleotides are TGTGCCGGAAGGTTCGGGGGGCGAGAGACCCAGTACTTC. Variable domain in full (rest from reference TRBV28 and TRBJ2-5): DVKVTQSSRYLVKRTGEKVFLECVQDMDHENMFWYRQDPGLGLRLIYFSYDVKMKEKGDIPEGYSVSREKKERFSLILESASTNQTSMYLCAGRFGGRETQYFGPGTRLLVL.

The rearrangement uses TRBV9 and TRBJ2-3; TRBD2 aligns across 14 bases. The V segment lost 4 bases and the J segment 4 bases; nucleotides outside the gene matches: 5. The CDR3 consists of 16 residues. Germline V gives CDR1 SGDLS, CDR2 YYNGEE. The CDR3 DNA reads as TGTGCCAGCAGCACGGGACTAGCGGGGGCGGCAGATACGCAGTATTTT. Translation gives CASSTGLAGAADTQYF.